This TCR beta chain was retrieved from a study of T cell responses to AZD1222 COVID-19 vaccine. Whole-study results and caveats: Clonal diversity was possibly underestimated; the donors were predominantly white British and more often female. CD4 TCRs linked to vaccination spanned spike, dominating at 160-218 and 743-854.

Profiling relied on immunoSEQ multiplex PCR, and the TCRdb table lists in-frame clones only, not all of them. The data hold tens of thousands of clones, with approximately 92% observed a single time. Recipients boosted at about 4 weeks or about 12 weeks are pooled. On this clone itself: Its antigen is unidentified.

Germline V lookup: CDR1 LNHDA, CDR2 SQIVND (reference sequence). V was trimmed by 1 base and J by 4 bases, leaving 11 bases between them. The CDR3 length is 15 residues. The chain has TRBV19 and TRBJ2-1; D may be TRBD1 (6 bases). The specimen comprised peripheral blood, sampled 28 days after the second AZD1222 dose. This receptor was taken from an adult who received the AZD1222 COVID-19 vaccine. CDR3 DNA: TGTGCCAGTAGTATAGTTGGGGGCCCTTACAATGAGCAGTTCTTC. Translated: CASSIVGGPYNEQFF.